The rows below give T cell receptor beta chains drawn from one sample of a study of T-cell memory formation after mild COVID-19. TCRdb reanalysed the 5' RACE reads using MiXCR and keeps one entry per CDR3 protein. The sample lists about 320,000 distinct CDR3 sequences; around an eighth were seen once. The sequenced sample was PBMCs or a T cell subset sorted from them (not recorded which). The receptors come from a man younger than 30 who had mild COVID-19 (a few samples of this study predate the infection). Cell type and time point are not known. The CDR3 runs from the conserved cysteine through the conserved F or W. The order of the fields is CDR3 DNA, CDR3 protein, CDR3 length, D gene, J gene, V gene, clone size. A D gene is named only where the DNA matches it firmly. Size is omitted from some rows. Given values are once, few, many or a class for expanded clones.

CDR3 DNA: TGCAGTGCTTTGACAGAGGACGGCACTGAAGCTTTCTTT
CDR3 protein: CSALTEDGTEAFF
CDR3 length: 13
D gene: .
J gene: TRBJ1-1
V gene: TRBV20-1
clone size: .

CDR3 DNA: TGTGCCACCAGTGACCCACTAGATGCCCCAGATACGCAGTATTTT
CDR3 protein: CATSDPLDAPDTQYF
CDR3 length: 15
D gene: .
J gene: TRBJ2-3
V gene: TRBV24-1
clone size: .

CDR3 DNA: TGTGCCATCAGTGCCTCGGGACACCGTGGAAACACCATATATTTT
CDR3 protein: CAISASGHRGNTIYF
CDR3 length: 15
D gene: .
J gene: TRBJ1-3
V gene: TRBV10-3
clone size: many

CDR3 DNA: TGCAGTGCCCAGAGACAGGGACCACCTTACGAGCAGTACTTC
CDR3 protein: CSAQRQGPPYEQYF
CDR3 length: 14
D gene: TRBD1
J gene: TRBJ2-7
V gene: TRBV20-1
clone size: few

CDR3 DNA: TGTGCCAGCAGCGGGGCTCGGGGGGATCAGCCCCAGCATTTT
CDR3 protein: CASSGARGDQPQHF
CDR3 length: 14
D gene: .
J gene: TRBJ1-5
V gene: TRBV7-8
clone size: .

CDR3 DNA: TGTGCCAGCAGCTTAGGACAGGGGAATAATTCACCCCTCCACTTT
CDR3 protein: CASSLGQGNNSPLHF
CDR3 length: 15
D gene: TRBD1
J gene: TRBJ1-6
V gene: TRBV5-1
clone size: few

CDR3 DNA: TGCAGGGCTCACCGGGACAGGGGGGGGGAGCTGTTTTTT
CDR3 protein: CRAHRDRGGELFF
CDR3 length: 13
D gene: TRBD1
J gene: TRBJ2-2
V gene: TRBV20-1
clone size: .

CDR3 DNA: TGTGCCAGTAGTATGAGAGTGTATGGGAACATTCAGTACTTC
CDR3 protein: CASSMRVYGNIQYF
CDR3 length: 14
D gene: .
J gene: TRBJ2-4
V gene: TRBV19
clone size: many

CDR3 DNA: TGTGCCAGCAGCTCACCGGGACAGGACCACACTGAGCAGTTCTTC
CDR3 protein: CASSSPGQDHTEQFF
CDR3 length: 15
D gene: TRBD1
J gene: TRBJ2-1
V gene: TRBV7-3
clone size: .

CDR3 DNA: TGTGCCAGCAGCTCCGGGCACGAGCAGTACTTC
CDR3 protein: CASSSGHEQYF
CDR3 length: 11
D gene: .
J gene: TRBJ2-7
V gene: TRBV7-9
clone size: many

CDR3 DNA: TGTGCCAGCAGCGGGGACAACCACAATGAGCAGTTCTTC
CDR3 protein: CASSGDNHNEQFF
CDR3 length: 13
D gene: .
J gene: TRBJ2-1
V gene: TRBV5-4
clone size: many

CDR3 DNA: TGCAGTGCTATCAAAGAGACCCAGTACTTC
CDR3 protein: CSAIKETQYF
CDR3 length: 10
D gene: .
J gene: TRBJ2-5
V gene: TRBV20-1
clone size: few

CDR3 DNA: TGTGCCAGCAGCTTAGAGCGGCAGGGCCCCTACAATGAGCAGTTCTTC
CDR3 protein: CASSLERQGPYNEQFF
CDR3 length: 16
D gene: .
J gene: TRBJ2-1
V gene: TRBV7-2
clone size: .

CDR3 DNA: TGTGCCAGCAGCCTCTCAGCGGGGGGGCGAACAGATACGCAGTATTTT
CDR3 protein: CASSLSAGGRTDTQYF
CDR3 length: 16
D gene: TRBD2
J gene: TRBJ2-3
V gene: TRBV7-2
clone size: few

CDR3 DNA: TGCAGTGCTAAAGAGACCCAGTACTTC
CDR3 protein: CSAKETQYF
CDR3 length: 9
D gene: .
J gene: TRBJ2-5
V gene: TRBV20-1
clone size: .

CDR3 DNA: TGTGCCAGCAGCTTGGGCAGGGTAACGGCTAGCGGGTTCTACGAGCAGTACTTC
CDR3 protein: CASSLGRVTASGFYEQYF
CDR3 length: 18
D gene: TRBD2
J gene: TRBJ2-7
V gene: TRBV11-2
clone size: .

CDR3 DNA: TGTGCCAGCAGCTTCCGGGACCTAGACGAGCAGTACTTC
CDR3 protein: CASSFRDLDEQYF
CDR3 length: 13
D gene: .
J gene: TRBJ2-7
V gene: TRBV7-2
clone size: few

CDR3 DNA: TGTGCCAGCAGCTTAGCGCGGGAGGGGACAAAAGATGGCTACACCTTC
CDR3 protein: CASSLAREGTKDGYTF
CDR3 length: 16
D gene: .
J gene: TRBJ1-2
V gene: TRBV7-9
clone size: few